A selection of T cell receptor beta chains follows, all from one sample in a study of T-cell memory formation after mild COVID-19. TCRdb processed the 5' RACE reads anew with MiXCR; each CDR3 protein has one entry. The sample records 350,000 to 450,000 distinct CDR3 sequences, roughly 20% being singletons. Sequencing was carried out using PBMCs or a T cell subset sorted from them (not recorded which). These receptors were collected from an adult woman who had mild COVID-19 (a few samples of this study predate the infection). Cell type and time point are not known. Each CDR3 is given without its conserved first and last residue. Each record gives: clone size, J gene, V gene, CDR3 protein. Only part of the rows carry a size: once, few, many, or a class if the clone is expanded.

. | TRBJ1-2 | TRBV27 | ASSLIPGTTAYGYT
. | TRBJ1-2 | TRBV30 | AWGVRGNGYT
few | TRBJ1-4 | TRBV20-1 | SASNREGDEKLF
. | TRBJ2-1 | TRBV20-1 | SARVAAGGYNEQF
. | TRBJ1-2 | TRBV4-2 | ASSQALVAGAYGYT
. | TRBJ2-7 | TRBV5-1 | ASSPGGTYEQY
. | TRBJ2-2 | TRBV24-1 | ATSDSTVATGELF
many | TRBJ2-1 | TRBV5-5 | ASSLGHRVNEQF
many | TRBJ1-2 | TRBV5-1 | ASSLEGGYT
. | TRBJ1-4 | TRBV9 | ASSVLQGANEKLF
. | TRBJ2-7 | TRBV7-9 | ASSLTTSGRGHEQY
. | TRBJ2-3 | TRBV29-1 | SVVPLEEEDTQY
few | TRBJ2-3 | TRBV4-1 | ASSQLTGTRTDTQY
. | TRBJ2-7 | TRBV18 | ASSPSSGNDEQY
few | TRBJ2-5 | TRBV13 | ASSLTGAEQETQY
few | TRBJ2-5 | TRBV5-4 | ASSLKDRRGETQY
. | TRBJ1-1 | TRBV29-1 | SVEYREAF
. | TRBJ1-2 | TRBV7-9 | ASSSRPGRNYGYT
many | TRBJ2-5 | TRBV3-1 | ASSQGLQETQY
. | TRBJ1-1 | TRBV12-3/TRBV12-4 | ASSFTATEAF
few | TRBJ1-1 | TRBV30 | AWEGPNTEAF
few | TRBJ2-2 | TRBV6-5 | ASSYYGTPNTGELF
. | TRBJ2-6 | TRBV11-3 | ASSLGQFSGANVLT
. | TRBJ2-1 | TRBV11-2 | ASSTLSGTSYNEQF
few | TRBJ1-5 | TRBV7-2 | ASSLSGTVNQPQH
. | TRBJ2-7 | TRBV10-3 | AIKGQDSYEQY
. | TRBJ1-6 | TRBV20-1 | SAAGTVFDSPLH
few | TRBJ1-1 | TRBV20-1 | SAISISLGTGGTEAF
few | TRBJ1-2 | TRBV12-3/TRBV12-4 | ASSLEGRMHGYT
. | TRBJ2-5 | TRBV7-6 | ASSAVGETQY
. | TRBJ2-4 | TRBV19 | ASNPGAGGIIQY
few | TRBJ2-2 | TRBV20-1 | SASGANTGELF
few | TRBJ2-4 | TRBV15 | ATRKSGGPGTKNIQY
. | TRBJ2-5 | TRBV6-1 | ASRQARETQY
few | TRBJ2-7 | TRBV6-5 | ASSQTGGSYEQY
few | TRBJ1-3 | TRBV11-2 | ASSQGGSSRFTIY
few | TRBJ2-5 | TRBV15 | ATSSNLLRASETQY
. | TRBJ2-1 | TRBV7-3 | ASSFFGASSYNEQF
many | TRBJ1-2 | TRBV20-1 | SSAGYT
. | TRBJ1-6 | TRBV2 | ASSSDRLGNSPLH
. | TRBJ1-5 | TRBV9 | ASSVGRNSNQPQH